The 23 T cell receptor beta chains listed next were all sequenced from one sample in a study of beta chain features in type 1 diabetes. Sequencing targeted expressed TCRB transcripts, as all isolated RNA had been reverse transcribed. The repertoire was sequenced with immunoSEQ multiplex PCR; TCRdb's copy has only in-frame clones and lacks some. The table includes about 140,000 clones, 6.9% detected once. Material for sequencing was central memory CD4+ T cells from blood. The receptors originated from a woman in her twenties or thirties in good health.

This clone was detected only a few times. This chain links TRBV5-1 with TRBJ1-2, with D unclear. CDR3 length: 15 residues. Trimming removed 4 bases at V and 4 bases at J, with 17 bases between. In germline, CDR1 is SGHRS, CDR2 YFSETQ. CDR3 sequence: CASSIHTDSGYGYTF. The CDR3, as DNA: TGCGCCAGCAGCATCCACACAGATTCCGGCTATGGCTACACCTTC.

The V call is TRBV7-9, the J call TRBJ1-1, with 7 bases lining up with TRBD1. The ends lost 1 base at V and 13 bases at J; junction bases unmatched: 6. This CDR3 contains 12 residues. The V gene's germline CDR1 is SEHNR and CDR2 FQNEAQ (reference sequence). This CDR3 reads CASSLGDSRIFF. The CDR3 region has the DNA TGTGCCAGCAGCTTAGGGGACAGTAGGATTTTCTTT.

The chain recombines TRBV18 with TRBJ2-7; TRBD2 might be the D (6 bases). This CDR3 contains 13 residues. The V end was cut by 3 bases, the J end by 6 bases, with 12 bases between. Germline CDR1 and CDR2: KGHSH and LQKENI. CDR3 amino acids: CASSPTGAREQYF. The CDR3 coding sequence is TGTGCCAGCTCACCTACGGGAGCTCGCGAGCAGTACTTC.

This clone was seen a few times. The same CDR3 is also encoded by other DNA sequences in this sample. The CDR3 region is CASSLTRDYYNEQFF. The CDR3 region has the DNA TGTGCCAGCAGCTTAACGAGGGACTACTACAATGAGCAGTTCTTC. This sequence joins TRBV7-3 and TRBJ2-1, with TRBD2 matching over 7 bases. V shed 0 bases, J shed 3 bases, and the junction held 2 bases outside the gene matches. The CDR3 runs 15 residues. Germline V CDR1 and CDR2: SGHTA, FQGTGA.

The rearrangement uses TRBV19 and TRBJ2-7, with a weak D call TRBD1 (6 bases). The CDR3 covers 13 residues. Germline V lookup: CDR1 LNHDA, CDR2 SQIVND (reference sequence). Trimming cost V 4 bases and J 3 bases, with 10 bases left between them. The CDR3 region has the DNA TGTGCCAGTAGTACCATGACAGGCTACGAGCAGTACTTC. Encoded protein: CASSTMTGYEQYF.

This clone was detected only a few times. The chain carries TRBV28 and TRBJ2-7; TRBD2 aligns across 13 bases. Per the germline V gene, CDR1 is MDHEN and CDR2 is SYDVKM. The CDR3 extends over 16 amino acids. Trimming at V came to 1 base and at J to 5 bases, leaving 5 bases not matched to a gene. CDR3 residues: CASSLYGLAGDHEQYF. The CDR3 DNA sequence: TGTGCCAGCAGTTTATACGGACTAGCGGGAGACCACGAGCAGTACTTC.

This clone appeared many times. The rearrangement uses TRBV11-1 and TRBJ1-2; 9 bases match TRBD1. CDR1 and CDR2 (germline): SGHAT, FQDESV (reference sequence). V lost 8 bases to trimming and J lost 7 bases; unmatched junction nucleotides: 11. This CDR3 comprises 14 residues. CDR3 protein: CASGQYGTGSGYTF. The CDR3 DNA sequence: TGTGCCAGCGGACAGTATGGGACAGGGAGTGGCTACACCTTC.

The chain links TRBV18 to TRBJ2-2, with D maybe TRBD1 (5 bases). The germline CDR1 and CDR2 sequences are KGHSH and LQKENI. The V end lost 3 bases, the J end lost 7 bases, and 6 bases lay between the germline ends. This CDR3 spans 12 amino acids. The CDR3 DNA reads TGTGCCAGCTCACCCAGGGTCGGGGAGCTGTTTTTT. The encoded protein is CASSPRVGELFF.

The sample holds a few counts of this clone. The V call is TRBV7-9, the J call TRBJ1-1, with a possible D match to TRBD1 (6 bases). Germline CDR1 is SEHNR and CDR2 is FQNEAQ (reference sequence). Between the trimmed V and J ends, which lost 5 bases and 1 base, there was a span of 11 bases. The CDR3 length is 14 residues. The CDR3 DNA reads TGTGCCAGCAGCCCGTGGACAGCGAACACTGAAGCTTTCTTT. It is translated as CASSPWTANTEAFF.

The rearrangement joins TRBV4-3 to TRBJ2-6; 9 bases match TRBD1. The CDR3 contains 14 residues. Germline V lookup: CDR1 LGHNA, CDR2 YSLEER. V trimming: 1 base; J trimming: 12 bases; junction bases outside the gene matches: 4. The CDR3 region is CASSQVGTGTVLTF. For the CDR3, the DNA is TGCGCCAGCAGCCAAGTAGGGACAGGGACCGTCCTGACTTTC.

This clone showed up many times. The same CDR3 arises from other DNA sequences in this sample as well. The CDR3 DNA follows: TGTGCCAGCAGCTTTCAGGGGGTTGGCACTGAAGCTTTCTTT. Its protein product is CASSFQGVGTEAFF. The chain has TRBV7-9 and TRBJ1-1, with TRBD1 matching 7 bases. J lost 4 bases, V lost 3 bases, and 5 bases had no gene match. Germline lookup yields CDR1 SEHNR and CDR2 FQNEAQ (reference sequence). There are 14 residues in the CDR3. The entire variable domain, with the rest obtained from reference TRBV7-9 and TRBJ1-1, is as follows: DTGVSQNPRHKITKRGQNVTFRCDPISEHNRLYWYRQTLGQGPEFLTYFQNEAQLEKSRLLSDRFSAERPKGSFSTLEIQRTEQGDSAMYLCASSFQGVGTEAFFGQGTRLTVV.

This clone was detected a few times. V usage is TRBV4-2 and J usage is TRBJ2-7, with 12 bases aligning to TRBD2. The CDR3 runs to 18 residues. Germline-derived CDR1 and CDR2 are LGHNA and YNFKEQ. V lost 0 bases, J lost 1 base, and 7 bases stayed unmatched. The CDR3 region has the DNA TGTGCCAGCAGCCAAGATCCTTGGACTAGCGGGACTTCCTACGAGCAGTACTTC. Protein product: CASSQDPWTSGTSYEQYF.

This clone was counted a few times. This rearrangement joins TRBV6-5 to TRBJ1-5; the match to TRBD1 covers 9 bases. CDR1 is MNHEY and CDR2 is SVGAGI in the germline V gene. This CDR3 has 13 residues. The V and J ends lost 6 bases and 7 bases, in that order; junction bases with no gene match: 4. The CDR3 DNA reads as TGTGCCAGCAGGACAGGGGGGTTACAGCCCCAGCATTTT. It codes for CASRTGGLQPQHF.

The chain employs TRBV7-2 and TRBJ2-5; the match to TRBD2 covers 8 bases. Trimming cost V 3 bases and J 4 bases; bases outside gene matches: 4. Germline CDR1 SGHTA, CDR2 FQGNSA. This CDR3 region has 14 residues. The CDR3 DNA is TGTGCCAGCAGCTTTAGCGGGAACGGAGAGACCCAGTACTTC. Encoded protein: CASSFSGNGETQYF.

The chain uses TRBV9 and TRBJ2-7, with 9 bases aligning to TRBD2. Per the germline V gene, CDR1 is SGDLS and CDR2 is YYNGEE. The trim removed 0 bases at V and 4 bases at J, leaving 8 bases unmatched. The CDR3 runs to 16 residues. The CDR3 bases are TGTGCCAGCAGCGTAGTGATTAGCGGGAGTGAGTACGAGCAGTACTTC. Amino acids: CASSVVISGSEYEQYF. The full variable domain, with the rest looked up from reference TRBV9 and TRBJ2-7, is DSGVTQTPKHLITATGQRVTLRCSPRSGDLSVYWYQQSLDQGLQFLIQYYNGEERAKGNILERFSAQQFPDLHSELNLSSLELGDSALYFCASSVVISGSEYEQYFGPGTRLTVT.

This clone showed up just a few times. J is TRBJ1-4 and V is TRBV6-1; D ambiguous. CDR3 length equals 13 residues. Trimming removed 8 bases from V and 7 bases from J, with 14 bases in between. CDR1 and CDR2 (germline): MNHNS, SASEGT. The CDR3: CASLGDYREKLFF. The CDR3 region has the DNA TGTGCCAGCCTCGGGGATTATCGTGAAAAACTGTTTTTT.

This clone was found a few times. The CDR3 loop reads CAWSRGQGGQPQHF. CDR3 nucleotides: TGTGCCTGGAGTCGTGGACAGGGCGGGCAGCCCCAGCATTTT. The rearrangement uses TRBV30 and TRBJ1-5, with TRBD1 matching 8 bases. CDR3 length: 14 amino acids. Germline lookup yields CDR1 GTSNPN and CDR2 SVGIG (reference sequence). V was clipped by 2 bases and J by 7 bases; unmatched bases: 7.

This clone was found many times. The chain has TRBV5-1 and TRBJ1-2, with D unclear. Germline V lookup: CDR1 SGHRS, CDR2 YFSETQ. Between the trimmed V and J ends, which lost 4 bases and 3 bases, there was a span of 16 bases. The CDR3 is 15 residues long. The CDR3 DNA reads TGCGCCAGCAGCCCTGGAGGTGGGCAGGACTATGGCTACACCTTC. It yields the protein CASSPGGGQDYGYTF.

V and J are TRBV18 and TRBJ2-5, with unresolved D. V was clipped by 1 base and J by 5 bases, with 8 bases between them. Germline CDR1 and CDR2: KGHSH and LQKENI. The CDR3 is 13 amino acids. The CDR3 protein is CASSPRTGETQYF. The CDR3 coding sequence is TGTGCCAGCTCACCACGTACCGGGGAGACCCAGTACTTC.

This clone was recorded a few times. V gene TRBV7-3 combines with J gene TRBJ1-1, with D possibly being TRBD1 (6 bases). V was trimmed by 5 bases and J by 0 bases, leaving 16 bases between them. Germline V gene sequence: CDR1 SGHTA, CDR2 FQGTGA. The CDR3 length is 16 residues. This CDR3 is CASSIGAGAMNTEAFF. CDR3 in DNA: TGTGCCAGCAGCATAGGGGCAGGGGCCATGAACACTGAAGCTTTCTTT. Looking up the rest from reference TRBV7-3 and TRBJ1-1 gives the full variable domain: GAGVSQTPSNKVTEKGKYVELRCDPISGHTALYWYRQSLGQGPEFLIYFQGTGAADDSGLPNDRFFAVRPEGSVSTLKIQRTERGDSAVYLCASSIGAGAMNTEAFFGQGTRLTVV.

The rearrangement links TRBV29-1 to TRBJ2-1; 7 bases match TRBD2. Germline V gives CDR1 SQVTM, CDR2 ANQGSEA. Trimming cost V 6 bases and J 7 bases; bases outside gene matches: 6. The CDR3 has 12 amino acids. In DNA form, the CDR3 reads TGCAGCGTCAAAGCGGGACCTAATGAGCAGTTCTTC. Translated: CSVKAGPNEQFF.

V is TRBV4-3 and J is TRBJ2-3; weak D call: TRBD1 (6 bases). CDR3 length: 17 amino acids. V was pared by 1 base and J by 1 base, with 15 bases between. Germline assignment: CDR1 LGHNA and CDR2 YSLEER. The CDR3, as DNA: TGCGCCAGCAGCCAAGCTAAGGACTCAGGGGGCACAGATACGCAGTATTTT. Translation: CASSQAKDSGGTDTQYF.

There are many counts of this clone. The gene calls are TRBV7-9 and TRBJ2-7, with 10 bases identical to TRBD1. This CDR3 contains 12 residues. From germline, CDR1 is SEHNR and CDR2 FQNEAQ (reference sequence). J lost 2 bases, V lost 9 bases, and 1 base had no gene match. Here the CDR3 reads CASGQGAYEQYF. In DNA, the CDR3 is TGTGCCAGTGGACAGGGGGCCTACGAGCAGTACTTC.